This TCR beta chain was sequenced during a study of shared clonotypes between healthy human individuals. Study at large: Donors had three CD4 naive, three CD4 memory, two CD8 naive and one CD8 memory plate apiece.

The naive CD8 subset, CD45RO-negative cells positively selected for CCR7, excluded terminally differentiated effector memory CD45RA+ cells. The DNA input per sorted-subset replicate PCR was roughly 0.2 ug, corresponding to 25,000 to 35,000 T cell genomes. Sequencing used immunoSEQ multiplex PCR; TCRdb keeps in-frame clones, though not all of them. Among more than 550,000 clones listed, approximately 90% were seen once. This CDR3 region has 18 residues. Germline V gives CDR1 SGDLS, CDR2 YYNGEE. V dropped 3 bases and J dropped 0; count of bases not matched to a gene: 10. The specimen was naive CD8+ T cells sorted from blood. The chain couples TRBV9 to TRBJ2-3, with 10 nucleotides matching TRBD2. This TCR derives from a man aged 25-40 years in good health. CDR3 loop: CASSARTSGETSTDTQYF. The CDR3 coding sequence is TGTGCCAGCAGCGCCCGGACTAGCGGAGAAACTAGCACAGATACGCAGTATTTT.